These T cell receptor beta chains were read from a single sample in a study of cytotoxic CD8 clonotypes in ibrutinib-treated CLL. Assay used: immunoSEQ multiplex PCR; TCRdb lists only in-frame clones, some missing. The table lists about 140,000 clones, 85% to 95% of them singletons. The sequencing here drew on PBMCs, taken after 12 months of ibrutinib treatment. All receptors derive from a human donor with chronic lymphocytic leukemia. The CDR3 runs from the conserved cysteine through the conserved F or W. Fields, in order: D gene, V gene, clone size, J gene, CDR3 protein, CDR3 DNA. D genes are given only for firm matches. Where a row states a size, it is once, few, many or the class of an expanded clone; other rows omit it.

>TRBD2|TRBV27|-|TRBJ2-2
CASSLGLAGVKIGELFF
TGTGCCAGCAGTTTAGGACTAGCGGGAGTTAAGATCGGGGAGCTGTTTTTT
>-|TRBV10-3|-|TRBJ2-3
CAISEPGRVSDTQYF
TGTGCCATCAGTGAGCCTGGACGGGTGTCAGATACGCAGTATTTT
>-|TRBV7-2|-|TRBJ2-3
CASSPSSGGLDTQYF
TGTGCCAGCAGCCCCAGCTCTGGGGGTTTAGATACGCAGTATTTT
>TRBD1|TRBV7-9|-|TRBJ2-1
CASSGHRGSSYNEQFF
TGTGCCAGCAGCGGGCACAGGGGGAGCTCCTACAATGAGCAGTTCTTC
>-|TRBV7-9|-|TRBJ2-3
CASSLPEQDTDTQYF
TGTGCCAGCAGCCTACCAGAGCAGGACACAGATACGCAGTATTTT
>TRBD2|TRBV19|-|TRBJ2-7
CASSITSGDYYEQYF
TGTGCCAGTAGTATAACTAGCGGGGACTACTACGAGCAGTACTTC
>-|TRBV19|-|TRBJ1-1
CASKLSGTLNTEAFF
TGTGCCAGTAAATTATCAGGGACACTGAACACTGAAGCTTTCTTT
>TRBD1|TRBV6-5|-|TRBJ2-7
CASSPGTGRYEQYF
TGTGCCAGCAGCCCCGGGACAGGTCGCTACGAGCAGTACTTC
>-|TRBV5-1|-|TRBJ2-1
CASSSDQERGFF
TGCGCCAGCAGCAGTGATCAGGAGCGAGGGTTCTTC
>-|TRBV27|once|TRBJ2-3
CASRSTTDTQYF
TGTGCCAGCAGGAGCACCACAGATACGCAGTATTTT
>-|TRBV20-1|-|TRBJ2-3
CSARMGDTQYF
TGCAGTGCTAGAATGGGGGATACGCAGTATTTT
>-|TRBV7-2|-|TRBJ1-5
CASSDSWVQPQHF
TGTGCCAGCAGCGACTCCTGGGTTCAGCCCCAGCATTTT
>TRBD1|TRBV29-1|-|TRBJ2-5
CSVWPGQLLQETQYF
TGCAGCGTCTGGCCGGGACAGCTTCTTCAAGAGACCCAGTACTTC
>-|TRBV10-3|-|TRBJ1-2
CAISESQDGYTF
TGTGCCATCAGTGAGTCGCAGGATGGCTACACCTTC
>TRBD2|TRBV6-5|once|TRBJ2-7
CASSYATSGSAYEQYF
TGTGCCAGCAGTTACGCGACTAGCGGGAGTGCATACGAGCAGTACTTC
>TRBD2|TRBV7-8|-|TRBJ2-2
CASSKGAGATGELFF
TGTGCCAGCAGCAAGGGCGCGGGAGCCACCGGGGAGCTGTTTTTT
>TRBD2|TRBV7-3|few|TRBJ2-5
CASSLLSGEQETQYF
TGTGCCAGCAGCTTACTTAGCGGGGAACAAGAGACCCAGTACTTC
>-|TRBV30|-|TRBJ2-1
CAWSWGESYNEQFF
TGTGCCTGGAGTTGGGGGGAGTCATACAATGAGCAGTTCTTC
>TRBD2|TRBV5-3|once|TRBJ2-7
CARSPLPVAGGRYEQYF
TGTGCCAGAAGCCCCCTGCCCGTAGCGGGAGGGCGCTACGAGCAGTACTTC
>-|TRBV4-1|-|TRBJ2-1
CASSRHNEQFF
TGCGCCAGCAGCCGTCACAATGAGCAGTTCTTC
>TRBD1|TRBV7-2|once|TRBJ1-5
CASSGGTVTQPQHF
TGTGCCAGCAGCGGGGGGACAGTGACCCAGCCCCAGCATTTT
>TRBD1|TRBV19|-|TRBJ1-5
CASSEGANNQPQHF
TGTGCCAGTAGCGAGGGGGCGAACAATCAGCCCCAGCATTTT
>TRBD2|TRBV4-1|-|TRBJ2-7
CASSQEGTGTRIF
TGCGCCAGCAGCCAAGAGGGGACCGGGACTAGGATCTTT
>TRBD2|TRBV19|-|TRBJ2-3
CASSHAGALGTDTQYF
TGTGCCAGTAGTCATGCGGGAGCGCTGGGCACAGATACGCAGTATTTT
>-|TRBV11-2|-|TRBJ2-6
CASSLHRISGANVLTF
TGTGCCAGCAGCCTCCACAGGATCTCTGGGGCCAACGTCCTGACTTTC
>TRBD1|TRBV27|once|TRBJ2-3
CASRWTGGTDTQYF
TGTGCCAGCAGATGGACAGGGGGAACAGATACGCAGTATTTT
>TRBD1|TRBV5-1|-|TRBJ2-1
CASPHGQGEVGNEQFF
TGCGCCAGCCCCCACGGACAGGGCGAGGTGGGAAATGAGCAGTTCTTC
>TRBD2|TRBV6-5|-|TRBJ2-1
CASKRERSSYNEQFF
TGTGCCAGCAAGCGGGAGAGGAGCTCCTACAATGAGCAGTTCTTC
>-|TRBV15|-|TRBJ2-3
CATTADRISTDTQYF
TGTGCCACCACTGCGGACAGAATTAGCACAGATACGCAGTATTTT
>-|TRBV5-1|once|TRBJ2-6
CASSDAAGLNSGANVLTF
TGCGCCAGCAGCGATGCGGCAGGTCTAAACTCTGGGGCCAACGTCCTGACTTTC
>-|TRBV15|once|TRBJ1-1
CATSRTSSGTEAFF
TGTGCCACCAGCAGAACTTCGAGTGGGACTGAAGCTTTCTTT
>TRBD2|TRBV29-1|-|TRBJ2-3
CSVDDPMTSGRVDTQYF
TGCAGCGTTGATGACCCGATGACTAGCGGGAGAGTAGATACGCAGTATTTT
>TRBD2|TRBV5-4|-|TRBJ2-7
CASSLPSGTSYEQYF
TGTGCCAGCAGCTTACCTAGCGGGACCTCCTACGAGCAGTACTTC
>-|TRBV5-8|-|TRBJ1-1
CASSFARGLNTEAFF
TGTGCCAGCAGCTTCGCTCGGGGATTGAACACTGAAGCTTTCTTT
>TRBD1|TRBV28|-|TRBJ2-7
CASSLGTGIGYEQYF
TGTGCCAGCAGTTTAGGGACAGGGATCGGCTACGAGCAGTACTTC
>-|TRBV7-2|once|TRBJ2-1
CASSLGVIYNEQFF
TGTGCCAGCAGCTTAGGCGTCATTTACAATGAGCAGTTCTTC
>TRBD1|TRBV18|-|TRBJ1-2
CASSLQGANGYTF
TGTGCCAGCTCCCTTCAGGGGGCAAATGGCTACACCTTC
>-|TRBV6-5|-|TRBJ2-3
CASSRGTDTQYF
TGTGCCAGCAGTCGTGGAACAGATACGCAGTATTTT
>-|TRBV21-1|-|TRBJ2-1
CASSSPGLALPDRRRNEQFF
TGTGCCAGCAGCTCCCCGGGACTAGCGTTGCCAGATCGGCGGCGCAATGAGCAGTTCTTC
>-|TRBV28|-|TRBJ1-5
CASVGGVLRHQPQHF
TGTGCCAGTGTAGGGGGGGTGCTTCGCCACCAGCCCCAGCATTTT
>TRBD1|TRBV7-9|-|TRBJ1-2
CASSSNRGAPNYGYTF
TGTGCCAGCAGCTCCAACAGGGGGGCGCCAAACTATGGCTACACCTTC